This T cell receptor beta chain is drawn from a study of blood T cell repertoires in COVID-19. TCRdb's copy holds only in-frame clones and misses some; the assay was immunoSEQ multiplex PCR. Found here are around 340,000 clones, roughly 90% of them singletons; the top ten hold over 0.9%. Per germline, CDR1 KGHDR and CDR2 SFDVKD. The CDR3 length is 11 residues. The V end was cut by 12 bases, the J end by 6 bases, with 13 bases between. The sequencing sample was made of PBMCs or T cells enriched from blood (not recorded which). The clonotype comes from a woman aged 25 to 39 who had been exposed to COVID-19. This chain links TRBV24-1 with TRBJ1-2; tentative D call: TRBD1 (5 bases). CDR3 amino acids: CASLPGDGYTF. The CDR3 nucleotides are TGTGCCTCTCTACCGGGGGATGGCTACACCTTC.